This T cell receptor (beta chain) came from a study of blood T cells in healthy people across ages. Study-wide results and limits: Researchers deemed the diversity estimates from one million T cells underestimates. Per million T cells, the diversity of TCR beta decreased roughly linearly as age advanced.

This CDR3 spans 15 amino acids. The V end was cut by 5 bases, the J end by 4 bases, with 17 bases between. Looked up from germline, CDR1 is SEHNR and CDR2 is FQNEAQ (reference sequence). This clonotype has only a few counts. Its antigen remains unidentified. A sample-barcoded 5' primer and a J-beta primer mix were used in a second PCR of roughly 7 to 11 cycles. One entry per CDR3 protein results from TCRdb running MiXCR on the 5' RACE reads. The table lists about 780,000 distinct CDR3 sequences, more than 35% of them singletons, with around a sixth in the top ten. This rearrangement joins TRBV7-9 to TRBJ2-5; possibly TRBD1 for D (6 bases). Sequenced sample: blood. This clonotype was sampled from a man at least 80 years old in good health. CDR3 loop: CASSLRDISTETQYF. The CDR3 nucleotides are TGTGCCAGCAGCCTACGGGACATATCAACAGAGACCCAGTACTTC.